This T cell receptor beta chain was recorded in a study of blood T cell repertoires in COVID-19. Study as a whole: Acute-phase and convalescent COVID-19 samples originated in the United States, Italy and Spain. PBMCs, B-cell-depleted T cells, or T cells provided the cDNA or gDNA that made up the material.

Ages ranged from about 18 to 89 years, with residence in 24 US areas. V shed 0 bases and J shed 4 bases, with 12 bases lying between them. Germline V gives CDR1 MNHNS, CDR2 SASEGT. The CDR3 runs 15 residues. Authors' processing steps: Reference gene primer amplification gave nucleated cell count estimates. This table comes from immunoSEQ multiplex PCR, and its TCRdb copy is limited to in-frame clones, with some not included. The V and J calls and clone size were taken over from that table, and D and trimming were inferred from the DNA. The sample has over 200,000 clones, 89% seen once; the top ten hold 3.5% to 4%.

The rearrangement joins TRBV6-1 to TRBJ1-2; perhaps TRBD1 as D (6 bases). The source is a woman aged 25 to 39 with acute COVID-19. The sample comprised PBMCs or T cells enriched from blood (not recorded which). The CDR3 sequence is CASSEAPGQSYGYTF. In nucleotides, the CDR3 is TGTGCCAGCAGTGAAGCCCCTGGACAGAGCTATGGCTACACCTTC.